This T cell receptor (beta chain) was retrieved from a study of T cells after yellow fever vaccination. Per germline, CDR1 DFQATT and CDR2 SNEGSKA (reference sequence). Deletions cut 0 bases from V and 3 bases from J, with 16 bases between. The length of the CDR3 is 16 residues. TCRdb re-called the 5' RACE reads through MiXCR, storing one row per CDR3 protein. Among under 150,000 distinct CDR3 sequences listed, 7% to 9% were seen once. This clonotype was seen a few times. The sequence was collected from a young man who received the YFV17D yellow fever vaccine. The chain uses TRBV20-1 and TRBJ2-3; the D is unclear. Here the sequenced sample was CD4+ T cells sorted from PBMCs, taken 5 days after the yellow fever booster vaccination. Written as DNA, the CDR3 is TGCAGTGCTAGAGATCGCAGGCAGGCTTGGACAGATACGCAGTATTTT. This gives the protein CSARDRRQAWTDTQYF.